This TCR beta chain emerged from a study of control samples from healthy donors and cancer patients. Only in-frame clones appear in the TCRdb table, and some are missing; sequencing was by immunoSEQ multiplex PCR. The sample yields about 120,000 clones, nearly 95% seen once. CDR3 length: 14 residues. Per germline, CDR1 SQVTM and CDR2 ANQGSEA. Sequenced material: blood. V and J are TRBV29-1 and TRBJ1-2, with D unresolved. This TCR derives from a man aged 25-40 years in good health. The CDR3 loop is CSARGQTDWYGYTF. The DNA of the CDR3 is TGCAGTGCCCGAGGGCAGACGGATTGGTATGGCTACACCTTC.